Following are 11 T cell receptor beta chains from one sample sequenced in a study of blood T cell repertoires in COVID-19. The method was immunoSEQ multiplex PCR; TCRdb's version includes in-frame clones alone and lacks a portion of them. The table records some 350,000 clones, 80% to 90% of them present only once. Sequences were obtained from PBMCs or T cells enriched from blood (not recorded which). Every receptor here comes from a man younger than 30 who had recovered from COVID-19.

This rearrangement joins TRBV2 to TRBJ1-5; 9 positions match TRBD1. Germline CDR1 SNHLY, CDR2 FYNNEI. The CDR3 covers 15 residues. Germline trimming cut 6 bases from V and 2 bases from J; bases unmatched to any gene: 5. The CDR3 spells CASRGDRVGNQPQHF. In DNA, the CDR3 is TGTGCCAGCAGAGGGGACAGGGTGGGCAATCAGCCCCAGCATTTT.

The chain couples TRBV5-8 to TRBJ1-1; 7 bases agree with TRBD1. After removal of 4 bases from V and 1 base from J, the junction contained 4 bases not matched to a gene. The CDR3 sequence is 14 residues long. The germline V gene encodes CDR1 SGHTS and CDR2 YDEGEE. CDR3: CASSTGQTNTEAFF. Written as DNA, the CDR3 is TGTGCCAGCAGCACGGGACAGACGAACACTGAAGCTTTCTTT.

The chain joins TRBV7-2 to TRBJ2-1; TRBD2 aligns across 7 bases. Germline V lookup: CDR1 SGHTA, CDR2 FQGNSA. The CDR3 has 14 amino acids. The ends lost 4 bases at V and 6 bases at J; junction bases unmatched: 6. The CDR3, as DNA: TGTGCCAGCAGCTCCGGGACTAACAGCAATGAGCAGTTCTTC. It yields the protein CASSSGTNSNEQFF.

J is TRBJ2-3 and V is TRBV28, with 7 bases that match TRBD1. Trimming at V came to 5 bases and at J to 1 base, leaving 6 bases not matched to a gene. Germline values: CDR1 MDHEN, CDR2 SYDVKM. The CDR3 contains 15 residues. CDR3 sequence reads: CASSLRTGRTDTQYF. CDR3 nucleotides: TGTGCCAGCAGTCTGCGGACAGGACGCACAGATACGCAGTATTTT. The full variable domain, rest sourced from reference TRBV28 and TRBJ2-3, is DVKVTQSSRYLVKRTGEKVFLECVQDMDHENMFWYRQDPGLGLRLIYFSYDVKMKEKGDIPEGYSVSREKKERFSLILESASTNQTSMYLCASSLRTGRTDTQYFGPGTRLTVL.

The chain's CDR3 is CASSHGGATVTDTQYF. The CDR3 DNA is TGTGCCAGCAGCCACGGGGGGGCCACTGTCACAGATACGCAGTATTTT. This rearrangement joins TRBV11-3 to TRBJ2-3, with 8 bases identical to TRBD2. CDR3 length: 16 residues. V lost 5 bases and J lost 2; bases outside the gene matches: 9. From germline, CDR1 is SGHNT and CDR2 YENEEA.

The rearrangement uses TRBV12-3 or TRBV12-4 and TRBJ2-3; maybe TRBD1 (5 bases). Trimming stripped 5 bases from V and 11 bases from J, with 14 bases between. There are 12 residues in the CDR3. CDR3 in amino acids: CASSLQGTRQYF. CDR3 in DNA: TGTGCCAGCAGTCTCCAGGGCACGAGGCAGTATTTT.

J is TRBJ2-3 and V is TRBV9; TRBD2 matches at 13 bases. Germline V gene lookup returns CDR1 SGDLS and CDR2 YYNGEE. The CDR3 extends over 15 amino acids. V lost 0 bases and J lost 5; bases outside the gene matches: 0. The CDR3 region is CASSVGTSGGDTQYF. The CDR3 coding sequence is TGTGCCAGCAGCGTAGGGACTAGCGGGGGAGATACGCAGTATTTT.

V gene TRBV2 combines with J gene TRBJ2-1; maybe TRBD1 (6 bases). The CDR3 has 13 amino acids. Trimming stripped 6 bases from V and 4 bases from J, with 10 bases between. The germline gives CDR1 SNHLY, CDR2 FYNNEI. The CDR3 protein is CASRPDSYNEQFF. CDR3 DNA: TGTGCCAGCAGGCCGGACAGTTACAATGAGCAGTTCTTC.

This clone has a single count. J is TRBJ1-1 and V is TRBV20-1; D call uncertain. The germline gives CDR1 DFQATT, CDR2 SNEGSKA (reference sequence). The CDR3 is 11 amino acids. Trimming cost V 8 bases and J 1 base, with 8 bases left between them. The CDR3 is CSLTTNTEAFF. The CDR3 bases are TGCAGTCTGACAACGAACACTGAAGCTTTCTTT.

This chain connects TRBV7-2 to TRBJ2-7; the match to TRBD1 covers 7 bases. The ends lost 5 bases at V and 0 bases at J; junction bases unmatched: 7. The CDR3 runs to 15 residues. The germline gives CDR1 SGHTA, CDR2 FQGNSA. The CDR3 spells CASSLTGDPSYEQYF. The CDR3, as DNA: TGTGCCAGCAGCCTTACAGGGGACCCCTCCTACGAGCAGTACTTC.

The CDR3 DNA is TGTGCCAGCAGTGAAATAACCAGTCAGCCCCAGCATTTT. Translated: CASSEITSQPQHF. This rearrangement joins TRBV6-1 to TRBJ1-5; D remains ambiguous. Trimming left V 2 bases short and J 6 bases short, with 8 bases between. Germline CDR1 reads MNHNS; CDR2 reads SASEGT. This CDR3 has 13 residues.